The clone carrying this TCR beta chain was recorded a few times. Its antigen remains unidentified. V was shortened by 0 bases and J by 6 bases, with 18 bases between the two germline ends. Per the germline V gene, CDR1 is LNHDA and CDR2 is SQIVND (reference sequence). The CDR3 extends over 17 amino acids. The data derive from a study of T cell repertoires in cytomegalovirus infection. TCRdb independently ran MiXCR on the reads; one entry per CDR3 protein. Of roughly 310,000 distinct CDR3 sequences listed, about 29% are singletons. This clonotype originated in a human donor in good health (CMV status not recorded). Some clones in this sample may be carry-over from other donors' samples. The rearrangement links TRBV19 to TRBJ1-5; no clear D gene. The sequences come from cultured PBMCs, collected from culture after CMV antigen stimulation. DNA of the CDR3: TGTGCCAGTAGTATAGATGAGCGGAAAGGATTCTTTCAGCCCCAGCATTTT. It yields the protein CASSIDERKGFFQPQHF.